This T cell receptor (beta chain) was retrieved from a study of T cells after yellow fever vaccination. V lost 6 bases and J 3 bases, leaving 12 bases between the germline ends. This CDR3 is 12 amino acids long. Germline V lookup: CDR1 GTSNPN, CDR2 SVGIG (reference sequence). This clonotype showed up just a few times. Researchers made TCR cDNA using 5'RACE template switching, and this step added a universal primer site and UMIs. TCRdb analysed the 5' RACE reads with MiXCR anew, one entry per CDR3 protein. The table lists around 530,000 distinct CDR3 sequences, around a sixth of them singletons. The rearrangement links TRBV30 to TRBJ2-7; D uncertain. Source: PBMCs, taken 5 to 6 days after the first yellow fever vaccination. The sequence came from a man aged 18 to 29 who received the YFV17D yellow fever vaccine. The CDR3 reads CACSKLGYEQYF. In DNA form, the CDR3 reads TGTGCCTGCTCTAAGTTGGGCTACGAGCAGTACTTC.